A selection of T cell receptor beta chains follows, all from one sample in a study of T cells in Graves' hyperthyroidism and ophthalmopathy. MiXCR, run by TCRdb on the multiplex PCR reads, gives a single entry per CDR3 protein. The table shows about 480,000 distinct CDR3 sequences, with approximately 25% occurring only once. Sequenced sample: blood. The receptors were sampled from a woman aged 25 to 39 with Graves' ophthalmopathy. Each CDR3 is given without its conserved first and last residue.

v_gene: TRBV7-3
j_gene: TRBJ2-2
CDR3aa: ASSLTRETGELF

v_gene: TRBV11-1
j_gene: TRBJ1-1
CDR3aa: ASSWGAGGEAF

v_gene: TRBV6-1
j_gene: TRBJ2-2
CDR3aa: ASEGAGSGELF

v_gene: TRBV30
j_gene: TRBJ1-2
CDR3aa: AWSVTGETYGYT

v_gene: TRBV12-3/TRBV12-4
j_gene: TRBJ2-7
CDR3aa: ASTGWGAPYEQY

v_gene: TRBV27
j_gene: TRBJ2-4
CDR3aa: ASSTPRGIQY

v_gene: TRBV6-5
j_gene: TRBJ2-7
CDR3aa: ASSYAGGGSSYEQY

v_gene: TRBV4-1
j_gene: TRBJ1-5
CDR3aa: ASSQVGHQPQH

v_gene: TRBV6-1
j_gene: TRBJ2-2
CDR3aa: ASSQGTGKFPGELF

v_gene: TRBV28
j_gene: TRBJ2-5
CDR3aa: ASDEQGITQY

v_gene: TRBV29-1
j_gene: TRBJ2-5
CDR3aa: SVEGPAGGETQY